This T cell receptor (beta chain) was obtained from a study of blood T cell repertoires in COVID-19. Study-level information: PBMCs, B-cell-depleted T cells, or T cells provided the cDNA or gDNA that made up the material.

Trimming removed 2 bases from V and 2 bases from J; junction bases left unmatched: 6. This CDR3 has 16 amino acids. Germline CDR1 reads SNHLY; CDR2 reads FYNNEI. Per the authors' pipeline: For nucleated cells, counts were estimated from reference gene primer amplification. The data were produced by immunoSEQ multiplex PCR, yet TCRdb's version contains in-frame clones alone and is incomplete. The D gene and trimming were derived from the DNA, and the V and J assignments and clone size from that table. The sample lists 170,000 or so clones; approximately 86% were seen once. This clonotype was sampled from a man aged 35 to 55 with active or convalescent COVID-19. V usage is TRBV2 and J usage is TRBJ2-3; 8 bases match TRBD2. Material for sequencing was peripheral blood. In nucleotides, the CDR3 is TGTGCCAGCAGTGAATACGGGGGGGGGCCCACAGATACGCAGTATTTT. The encoded protein is CASSEYGGGPTDTQYF.